The 19 T cell receptor beta chains below were found in one sample sequenced in a study of spatial heterogeneity in lung cancer. TCRdb reprocessed the 5' RACE reads via MiXCR and lists one record per CDR3 protein. The table has 25,000 to 35,000 distinct CDR3 sequences, over 9.5% seen once; the top ten hold over 25%. As for time point: blood at routine non-recurrence follow-up after resection. The sequencing here drew on PBMCs, taken at follow-up. The receptors were sampled from a female donor with early-stage non-small cell lung cancer.

This clonotype showed up just a few times. This chain links TRBV9 with TRBJ2-3; possibly TRBD1 or TRBD2 for D (5 bases each). The V gene's germline CDR1 is SGDLS and CDR2 YYNGEE. CDR3 length: 16 amino acids. V was clipped by 3 bases and J by 6 bases, with 20 bases between them. CDR3 loop: CASSEGTTRAVDTQYF. In DNA form, the CDR3 reads TGTGCCAGCAGCGAGGGGACCACAAGGGCGGTGGATACGCAGTATTTT.

This clonotype was picked up a small number of times. CDR3 nucleotides: TGTGCCATCAGTGGTGGAGGGACTAGCTCCTACGAGCAGTACTTC. Translating gives CAISGGGTSSYEQYF. The chain joins TRBV10-3 to TRBJ2-7; TRBD2 agrees at 8 bases. The CDR3 has 15 residues. The germline V gene encodes CDR1 ENHRY and CDR2 SYGVKD. J gave up 0 bases and V 4 bases, and 5 bases lay outside the gene matches.

This clonotype showed up just a few times. CDR3 bases: TGTGCCAGCTCACCTCCCGACAGCAGCACAGATACGCAGTATTTT. Translation gives CASSPPDSSTDTQYF. V is TRBV18 and J is TRBJ2-3, with D perhaps TRBD1 (5 bases). The length of the CDR3 is 15 residues. Germline V CDR1 and CDR2: KGHSH, LQKENI. The V end lost 3 bases, the J end lost 0 bases, and 10 bases lay between the germline ends.

The chain is built from TRBV4-1 and TRBJ2-5, with no clear D. The V end lost 0 bases, the J end lost 5 bases, and 7 bases lay between the germline ends. The CDR3 has 13 residues. CDR1 MGHRA and CDR2 YSYEKL come from the germline V gene. CDR3 in amino acids: CASSQEMRETQYF. CDR3 bases: TGCGCCAGCAGCCAAGAGATGCGGGAGACCCAGTACTTC.

The J gene is TRBJ1-5, the V gene TRBV19; D is unresolved. Germline V gives CDR1 LNHDA, CDR2 SQIVND (reference sequence). With 3 bases removed from V and 4 bases from J, the gap between germline ends came to 10 bases. The CDR3 is 14 amino acids. CDR3 sequence (DNA): TGTGCCAGTAGTATGCATCGACCGAATCAGCCCCAGCATTTT. As protein: CASSMHRPNQPQHF.

This clonotype was seen only a few times. DNA for the CDR3: TGTGCCAGCAGTGAAGTAAGGATGCCGGTCTTGGATACGCAGTATTTT. Its protein product is CASSEVRMPVLDTQYF. The chain couples TRBV2 to TRBJ2-3, with D hard to call. Per germline, CDR1 SNHLY and CDR2 FYNNEI. The V end lost 1 base, the J end lost 6 bases, and 17 bases lay between the germline ends. This CDR3 region has 16 residues.

V gene TRBV12-3 or TRBV12-4 combines with J gene TRBJ1-2; D unclear. The CDR3 has 11 amino acids. V lost 8 bases, J lost 4 bases, and 8 bases lay in between. As DNA, the CDR3 is TGTGCCAGCGTAGGCTTCTATGGCTACACCTTC. This translates into CASVGFYGYTF.

This clonotype was observed a handful of times. The V and J genes are TRBV7-2 and TRBJ1-3; TRBD1 agrees at 7 bases. Germline loops: CDR1 SGHTA, CDR2 FQGNSA. This CDR3 region has 17 residues. Unmatched junction bases numbered 6, after V lost 1 base and J lost 0 bases. CDR3 sequence: CASSLVGQTPSGNTIYF. The CDR3 DNA reads TGTGCCAGCAGCTTAGTGGGACAGACCCCCTCTGGAAACACCATATATTTT.

This chain connects TRBV6-5 to TRBJ2-3; D perhaps matches TRBD2 (5 bases). The CDR3 has 14 residues. Trimming stripped 2 bases from V and 2 bases from J, with 8 bases between. The V gene's germline CDR1 is MNHEY and CDR2 SVGAGI. The CDR3 spells CASSYHGLTDTQYF. Here the CDR3 DNA reads TGTGCCAGCAGTTACCACGGACTCACAGATACGCAGTATTTT.

The chain has TRBV7-8 and TRBJ2-3; 8 positions match TRBD2. Germline CDR1 is SGHVS and CDR2 is FQNEAQ. The CDR3 contains 16 residues. J lost 5 bases, V lost 1 base, and 8 bases had no gene match. The CDR3 sequence: CASSLVRAGVGDTQYF. CDR3 DNA sequence: TGTGCCAGCAGCTTAGTAAGAGCGGGGGTAGGAGATACGCAGTATTTT.

This sequence joins TRBV20-1 and TRBJ2-3, with 8 bases identical to TRBD2. This CDR3 has 18 residues. Trimming at V came to 2 bases and at J to 0 bases, leaving 13 bases not matched to a gene. Per the germline V gene, CDR1 is DFQATT and CDR2 is SNEGSKA (reference sequence). Here the CDR3 reads CSARFPTTRTSSTDTQYF. CDR3 coding DNA: TGCAGTGCTAGATTCCCCACGACCAGGACTAGCAGCACAGATACGCAGTATTTT.

The CDR3, as DNA: TGCGCCAGCAGTGACTCTGGAAACACCATATATTTT. This codes for CASSDSGNTIYF. V is TRBV5-1 and J is TRBJ1-3; D gene uncertain. Looked up from germline, CDR1 is SGHRS and CDR2 is YFSETQ. Between the trimmed V and J ends, which lost 5 bases and 0 bases, there was a span of 3 bases. The CDR3 extends over 12 amino acids. Variable domain in full (rest from reference TRBV5-1 and TRBJ1-3): KAGVTQTPRYLIKTRGQQVTLSCSPISGHRSVSWYQQTPGQGLQFLFEYFSETQRNKGNFPGRFSGRQFSNSRSEMNVSTLELGDSALYLCASSDSGNTIYFGEGSWLTVV.

This clonotype was detected ten times or more. CDR3 in amino acids: CASTLDGDLYNEQFF. Here the CDR3 DNA reads TGTGCCAGTACCTTGGATGGGGACCTATACAATGAGCAGTTCTTC. This chain uses TRBV19 with TRBJ2-1; the D gene could be TRBD1 or TRBD2 (5 bases each). This CDR3 spans 15 amino acids. V was trimmed by 7 bases and J by 4 bases, leaving 17 bases between them. Germline V lookup: CDR1 LNHDA, CDR2 SQIVND (reference sequence).

Details on this clonotype: This may be a read error, as it is one base from a much larger clone. This sequence joins TRBV20-1 and TRBJ2-5, with 8 positions matching TRBD1. Germline lookup yields CDR1 DFQATT and CDR2 SNEGSKA (reference sequence). The CDR3 length is 14 residues. The CDR3 nucleotides are TGCAGTGCAGAGGACAGGGAAGGAGGAGAGACCCAGCACTTC. Translated, it gives CSAEDREGGETQHF.

This clonotype was picked up many times. This chain joins TRBV3-1 and TRBJ2-5, with D possibly matching TRBD2 (6 bases). This CDR3 comprises 15 residues. V was pared by 4 bases and J by 4 bases, with 16 bases between. Germline loops: CDR1 LGHDT, CDR2 YNNKEL (reference sequence). The CDR3 protein is CASSRTRRGRETQYF. CDR3 bases: TGTGCCAGCAGCCGAACGAGGCGGGGTAGAGAGACCCAGTACTTC.

This clonotype was recorded many times. This chain links TRBV3-1 with TRBJ2-2, with 13 bases identical to TRBD2. The CDR3 totals 22 residues. V trimming: 0 bases; J trimming: 0 bases; junction bases outside the gene matches: 13. Germline CDR1 and CDR2: LGHDT and YNNKEL (reference sequence). In DNA form, the CDR3 reads TGTGCCAGCAGCCAAGATCGCCGACTAGCGGGGGGCATGTTCGCGAACACCGGGGAGCTGTTTTTT. Protein product: CASSQDRRLAGGMFANTGELFF.

This clonotype was detected ten times or more. The chain has TRBV4-2 and TRBJ1-5, with no clear D. V dropped 1 base and J dropped 5 bases, with 9 bases sitting between them. Germline CDR1 is LGHNA and CDR2 is YNFKEQ. The CDR3 totals 14 residues. The CDR3 is CASSQVVGDQPQHF. CDR3 in DNA: TGTGCCAGCAGCCAAGTGGTCGGGGATCAGCCCCAGCATTTT.

The chain carries TRBV7-8 and TRBJ2-5; no firm D call. V shed 7 bases and J shed 0 bases, with 3 bases lying between them. The CDR3 covers 11 residues. Germline V gives CDR1 SGHVS, CDR2 FQNEAQ. CDR3 residues: CASTDQETQYF. CDR3 in DNA: TGTGCCAGCACCGACCAAGAGACCCAGTACTTC.

This clonotype has ten or more counts. The chain recombines TRBV6-4 with TRBJ2-2; the match to TRBD2 covers 9 bases. The V and J ends lost 4 bases and 4 bases, in that order; junction bases with no gene match: 7. The CDR3 totals 16 residues. CDR1 and CDR2 (germline): MRHNA, SNTAGT. The CDR3 is CASSALSGSTTGELFF. DNA of the CDR3: TGTGCCAGCAGTGCACTTAGCGGGAGTACCACCGGGGAGCTGTTTTTT.